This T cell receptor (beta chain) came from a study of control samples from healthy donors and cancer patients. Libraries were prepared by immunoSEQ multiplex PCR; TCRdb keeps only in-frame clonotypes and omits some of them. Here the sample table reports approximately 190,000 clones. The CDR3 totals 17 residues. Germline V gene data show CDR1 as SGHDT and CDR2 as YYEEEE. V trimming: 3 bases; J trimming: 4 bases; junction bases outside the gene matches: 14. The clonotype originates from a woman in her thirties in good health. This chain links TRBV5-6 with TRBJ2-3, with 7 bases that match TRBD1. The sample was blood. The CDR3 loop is CASSYLNRDSGSDTQYF. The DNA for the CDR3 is TGTGCCAGCAGCTATTTAAACCGGGACAGCGGATCAGATACGCAGTATTTT. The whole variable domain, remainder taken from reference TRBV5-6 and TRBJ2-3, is DAGVTQSPTHLIKTRGQQVTLRCSPKSGHDTVSWYQQALGQGPQFIFQYYEEEERQRGNFPDRFSGHQFPNYSSELNVNALLLGDSALYLCASSYLNRDSGSDTQYFGPGTRLTVL.